This TCR beta chain is drawn from a study of response to subunit inactivated influenza vaccine (dated by TCRdb to between 2017 and 2018). Study-wide context: To follow how T cells responded to a trivalent subunit inactivated influenza vaccine, the researchers relied on deep quantitative profiling of the T cell receptor repertoire. Overall study outcomes, separate from this receptor: It was suggested by the authors that each seasonal influenza vaccination may recruit only a limited number of new T cells.

This clonotype was counted between two and nine times. The antigen it binds to is not known. No base quality information exists; no much larger clone differs at one position. There are 15 amino acids in the CDR3, from cysteine to phenylalanine inclusive. Only the CDR3 portion is preserved as DNA: 45 bases, with reading frame beginning at the first base. V is cut back by 4 bases and J by 2 bases, with 7 bases in the junction unmatched. CDR1 SQVTM and CDR2 ANQGSEA were looked up in the germline V gene. The library relied on RT-PCR. TCRdb names Illumina HiSeq 2500 as the instrument used. The public reads were quality trimmed at Q25 with fastp and then assembled into clones with MiXCR by TCRdb, keeping productive beta chains. Rows merge per CDR3 protein into single entries with the most common DNA and genes. The sample table records some 520,000 distinct CDR3 sequences; approximately 15% of these occur just once. Of the sample, about 3% falls within the top ten clones.

The rearrangement combines TRBV29-1 with TRBJ2-3, with TRBD2 matching 9 junction bases. The material was CD4+ T cells sorted from PBMCs, obtained around 25 months after vaccination. The TCR comes from a man aged 45 to 75 who received an inactivated influenza vaccine. Donor details come from another sample of the same person, matched by shared clones. The CDR3 protein sequence reads: CSVGGSGGPTDTQYF. The nucleotide sequence is given as TGCAGCGTTGGAGGGAGCGGGGGGCCCACAGATACGCAGTATTTT.